This T cell receptor beta chain appears in the sequencing data of a study of blood T cell repertoires in COVID-19. Across the whole study: Whether acute or convalescent, the COVID-19 samples came from the United States, Italy and Spain. The analysed material was cDNA or gDNA that came from T cells, B-cell-depleted T cells, or PBMCs.

The authors' processing: Using reference gene primer amplification, nucleated cell counts were estimated. Repertoires were generated with immunoSEQ multiplex PCR, while TCRdb's copy carries only in-frame clones and drops some. Clone size and V and J calls were adopted from that table, with D and trimming inferred from the DNA. Here the sample spans about 150,000 clones, roughly 88% being singletons. The CDR3 is 17 amino acids. CDR1 is SGHVS and CDR2 is FNYEAQ in the germline V gene. The ends lost 4 bases at V and 3 bases at J; junction bases unmatched: 7. The sequencing sample was made of peripheral blood. This TCR derives from a woman in her fifties or sixties with acute or convalescent COVID-19. The V and J genes are TRBV7-6 and TRBJ2-7; 15 positions agree with TRBD2. CDR3 in DNA: TGTGCCAGCAGCTCGGGACTAGCGGGAGGAAGCGGCTACGAGCAGTACTTC. This codes for CASSSGLAGGSGYEQYF.